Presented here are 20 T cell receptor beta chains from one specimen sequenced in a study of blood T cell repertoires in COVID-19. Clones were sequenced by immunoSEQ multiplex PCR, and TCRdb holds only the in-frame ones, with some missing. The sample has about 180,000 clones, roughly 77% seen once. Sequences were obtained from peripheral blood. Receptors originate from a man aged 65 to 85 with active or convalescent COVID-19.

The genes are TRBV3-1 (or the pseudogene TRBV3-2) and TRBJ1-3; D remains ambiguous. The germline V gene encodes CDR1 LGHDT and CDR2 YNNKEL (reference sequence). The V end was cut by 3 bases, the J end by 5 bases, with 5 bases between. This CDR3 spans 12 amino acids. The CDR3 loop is CASSQNRNTIYF. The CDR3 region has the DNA TGTGCCAGCAGCCAGAACAGAAACACCATATATTTT.

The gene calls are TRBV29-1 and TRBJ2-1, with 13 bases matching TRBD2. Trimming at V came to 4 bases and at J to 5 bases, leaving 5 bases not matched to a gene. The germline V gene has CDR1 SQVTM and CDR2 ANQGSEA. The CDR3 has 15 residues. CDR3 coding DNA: TGCAGCGTTGGCCGGACTAGCGGGAGAGACAATGAGCAGTTCTTC. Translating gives CSVGRTSGRDNEQFF.

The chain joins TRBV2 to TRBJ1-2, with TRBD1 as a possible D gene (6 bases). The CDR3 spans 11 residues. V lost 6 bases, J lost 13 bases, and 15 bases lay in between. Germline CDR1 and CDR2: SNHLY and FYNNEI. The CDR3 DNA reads TGTGCCAGCAGGGGGGGGCTGCATACCACCTTC. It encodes CASRGGLHTTF. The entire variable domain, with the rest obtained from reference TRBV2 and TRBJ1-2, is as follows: EPEVTQTPSHQVTQMGQEVILRCVPISNHLYFYWYRQILGQKVEFLVSFYNNEISEKSEIFDDQFSVERPDGSNFTLKIRSTKLEDSAMYFCASRGGLHTTFGSGTRLTVV.

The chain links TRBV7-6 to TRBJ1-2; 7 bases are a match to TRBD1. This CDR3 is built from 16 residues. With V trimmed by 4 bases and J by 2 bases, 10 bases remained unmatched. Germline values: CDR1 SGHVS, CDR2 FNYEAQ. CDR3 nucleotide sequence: TGTGCCAGCAGCTCCAACAACAGGGGATTCAACTATGGCTACACCTTC. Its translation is CASSSNNRGFNYGYTF.

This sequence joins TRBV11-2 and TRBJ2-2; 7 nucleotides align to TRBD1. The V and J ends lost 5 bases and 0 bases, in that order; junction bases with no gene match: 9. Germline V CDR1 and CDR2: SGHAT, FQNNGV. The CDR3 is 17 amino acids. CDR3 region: CASSTPPGTANTGELFF. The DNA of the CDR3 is TGTGCCAGCAGCACCCCTCCTGGGACAGCGAACACCGGGGAGCTGTTTTTT. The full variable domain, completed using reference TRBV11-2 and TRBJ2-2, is EAGVAQSPRYKIIEKRQSVAFWCNPISGHATLYWYQQILGQGPKLLIQFQNNGVVDDSQLPKDRFSAERLKGVDSTLKIQPAKLEDSAVYLCASSTPPGTANTGELFFGEGSRLTVL.

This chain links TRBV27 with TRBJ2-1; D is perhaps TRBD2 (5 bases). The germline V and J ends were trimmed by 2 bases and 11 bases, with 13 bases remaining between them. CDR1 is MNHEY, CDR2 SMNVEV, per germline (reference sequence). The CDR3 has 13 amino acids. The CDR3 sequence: CASSLMGDSKQFF. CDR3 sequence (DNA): TGTGCCAGCAGTTTAATGGGAGACTCGAAGCAGTTCTTC.

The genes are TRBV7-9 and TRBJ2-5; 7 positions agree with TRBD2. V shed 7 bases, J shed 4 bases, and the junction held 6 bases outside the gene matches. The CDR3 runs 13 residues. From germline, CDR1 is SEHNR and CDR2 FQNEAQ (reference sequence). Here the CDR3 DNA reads TGTGCCAGCACTCCCTGGGGGGGAGAGACCCAGTACTTC. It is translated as CASTPWGGETQYF. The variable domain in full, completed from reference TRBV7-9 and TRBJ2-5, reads DTGVSQNPRHKITKRGQNVTFRCDPISEHNRLYWYRQTLGQGPEFLTYFQNEAQLEKSRLLSDRFSAERPKGSFSTLEIQRTEQGDSAMYLCASTPWGGETQYFGPGTRLLVL.

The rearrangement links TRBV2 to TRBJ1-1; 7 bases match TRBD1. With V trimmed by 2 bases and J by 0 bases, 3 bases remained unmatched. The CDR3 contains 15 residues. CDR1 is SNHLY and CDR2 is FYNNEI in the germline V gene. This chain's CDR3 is CASSERGQLNTEAFF. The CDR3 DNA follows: TGTGCCAGCAGTGAAAGGGGGCAGTTGAACACTGAAGCTTTCTTT.

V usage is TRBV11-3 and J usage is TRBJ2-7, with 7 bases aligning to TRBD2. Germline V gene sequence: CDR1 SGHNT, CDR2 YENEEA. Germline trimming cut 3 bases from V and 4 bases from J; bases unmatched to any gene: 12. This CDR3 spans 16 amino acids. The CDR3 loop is CASSFSGTIRGYEQYF. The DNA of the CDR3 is TGTGCCAGCAGCTTTTCTGGGACTATACGAGGTTACGAGCAGTACTTC.

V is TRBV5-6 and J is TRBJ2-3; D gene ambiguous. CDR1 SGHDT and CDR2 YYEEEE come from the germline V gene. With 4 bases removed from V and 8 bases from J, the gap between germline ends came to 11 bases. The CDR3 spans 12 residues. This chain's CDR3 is CASSPRRSTQYF. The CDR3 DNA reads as TGTGCCAGCAGCCCCCGACGGAGTACGCAGTATTTT.

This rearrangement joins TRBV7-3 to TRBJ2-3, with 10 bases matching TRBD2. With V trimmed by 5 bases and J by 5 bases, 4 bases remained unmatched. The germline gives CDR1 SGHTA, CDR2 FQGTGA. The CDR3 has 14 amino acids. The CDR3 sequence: CASSLGLAKDTQYF. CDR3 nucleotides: TGTGCCAGCAGCCTGGGACTAGCGAAAGATACGCAGTATTTT.

This chain's CDR3 is CSASTVIWAGGNEQYF. The CDR3 DNA sequence: TGCAGTGCTAGTACCGTGATATGGGCAGGGGGTAACGAGCAGTACTTC. The V gene is TRBV20-1, the J gene TRBJ2-7, with 7 bases identical to TRBD1. The CDR3 has 16 residues. Germline CDR1 reads DFQATT; CDR2 reads SNEGSKA (reference sequence). The trim removed 3 bases at V and 5 bases at J, leaving 16 bases unmatched.

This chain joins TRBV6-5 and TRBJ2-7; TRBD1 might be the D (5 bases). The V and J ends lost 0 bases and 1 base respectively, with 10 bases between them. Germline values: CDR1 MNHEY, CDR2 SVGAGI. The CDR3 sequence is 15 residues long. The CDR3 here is CASSYSPDSSYEQYF. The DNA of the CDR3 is TGTGCCAGCAGTTACTCACCCGACAGTTCCTACGAGCAGTACTTC.

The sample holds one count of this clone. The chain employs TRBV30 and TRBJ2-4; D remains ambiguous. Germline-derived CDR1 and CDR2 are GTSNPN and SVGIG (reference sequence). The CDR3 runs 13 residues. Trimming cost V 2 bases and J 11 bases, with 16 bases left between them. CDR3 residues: CAWSLNLISLQYF. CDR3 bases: TGTGCCTGGAGTTTAAATCTGATTAGCCTTCAGTACTTC.

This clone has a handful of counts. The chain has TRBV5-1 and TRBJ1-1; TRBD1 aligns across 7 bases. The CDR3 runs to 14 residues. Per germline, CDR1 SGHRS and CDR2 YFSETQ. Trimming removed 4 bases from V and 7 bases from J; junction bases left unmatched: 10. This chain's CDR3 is CASSRGTVNVEAFF. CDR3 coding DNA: TGCGCCAGCAGCCGAGGGACAGTAAATGTTGAAGCTTTCTTT.

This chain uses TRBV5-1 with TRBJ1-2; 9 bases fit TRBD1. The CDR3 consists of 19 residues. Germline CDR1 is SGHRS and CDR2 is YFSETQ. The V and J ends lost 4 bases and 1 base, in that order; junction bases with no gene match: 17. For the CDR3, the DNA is TGCGCCAGCAGCCAAACCCCCGCCGGGACAGGGTCCCTTAACTATGGCTACACCTTC. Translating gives CASSQTPAGTGSLNYGYTF. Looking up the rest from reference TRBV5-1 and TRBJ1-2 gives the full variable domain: KAGVTQTPRYLIKTRGQQVTLSCSPISGHRSVSWYQQTPGQGLQFLFEYFSETQRNKGNFPGRFSGRQFSNSRSEMNVSTLELGDSALYLCASSQTPAGTGSLNYGYTFGSGTRLTVV.

Written as DNA, the CDR3 is TGCAGTGCCGCTCGGGGTACGCAGTATTTT. Its translation: CSAARGTQYF. The rearrangement joins TRBV20-1 to TRBJ2-3, with a possible D match to TRBD2 (5 bases). Germline V lookup: CDR1 DFQATT, CDR2 SNEGSKA (reference sequence). CDR3 length equals 10 residues. Trimming took 6 bases from V and 8 from J, leaving 9 bases between them.

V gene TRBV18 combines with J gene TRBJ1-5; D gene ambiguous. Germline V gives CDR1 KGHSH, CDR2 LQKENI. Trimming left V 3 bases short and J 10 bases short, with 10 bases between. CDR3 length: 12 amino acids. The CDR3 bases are TGTGCCAGCTCACCCGGAGACGAACCCCAGCATTTT. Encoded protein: CASSPGDEPQHF.

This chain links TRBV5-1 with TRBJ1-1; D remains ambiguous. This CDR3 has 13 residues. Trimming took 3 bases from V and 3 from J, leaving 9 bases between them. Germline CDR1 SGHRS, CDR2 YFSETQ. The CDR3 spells CASSYKSDTEAFF. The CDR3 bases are TGCGCCAGCAGCTATAAATCGGACACTGAAGCTTTCTTT.

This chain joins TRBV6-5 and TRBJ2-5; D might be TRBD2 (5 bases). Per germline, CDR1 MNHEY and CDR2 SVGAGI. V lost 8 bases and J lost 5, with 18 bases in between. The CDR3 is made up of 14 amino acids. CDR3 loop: CASSSQFSAETQYF. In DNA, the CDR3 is TGTGCCAGCTCATCGCAGTTTAGCGCGGAGACCCAGTACTTC.